A selection of T cell receptor beta chains follows, all from one sample in a study of blood T cell repertoires in COVID-19. Clones were sequenced by immunoSEQ multiplex PCR, and TCRdb holds only the in-frame ones, with some missing. The sample lists about 300,000 clones; roughly 84% were seen once. The source material was peripheral blood. The origin of the receptors is a human donor with COVID-19, enrolled during active disease. The donor label of this sample is uncertain. Each CDR3 is given with its conserved first and last residue. Each record gives: J gene, D gene, V gene, clone size, CDR3 protein, CDR3 DNA. A D gene is named only where the DNA matches it firmly. The size field is filled for only some rows; it gives once, few, many or a size class.

>TRBJ2-2|.|TRBV12-3/TRBV12-4|.
CASRRGPGELFF
TGTGCCAGCCGGCGGGGACCCGGGGAGCTGTTTTTT
>TRBJ1-5|.|TRBV30|.
CAWSVGSAGGSHQPQHF
TGTGCCTGGAGTGTAGGTTCGGCAGGTGGAAGCCATCAGCCCCAGCATTTT
>TRBJ1-1|TRBD1|TRBV30|.
CACKIQGRWYTEAFF
TGTGCCTGTAAAATACAGGGGCGATGGTACACTGAAGCTTTCTTT
>TRBJ1-1|TRBD1|TRBV5-6|.
CASSTTGVDTEAFF
TGTGCCAGCAGCACAACAGGGGTGGACACTGAAGCTTTCTTT
>TRBJ1-6|TRBD1|TRBV11-2|.
CASSPGTGEDYNSPLHF
TGTGCCAGCAGCCCGGGGACAGGAGAGGACTATAATTCACCCCTCCACTTT
>TRBJ2-3|.|TRBV27|.
CATSPGTDTQYF
TGTGCCACCTCCCCTGGCACAGATACGCAGTATTTT
>TRBJ2-7|.|TRBV7-2|.
CASSWDTNYEQYF
TGTGCCAGCAGTTGGGACACGAACTACGAGCAGTACTTC
>TRBJ1-1|.|TRBV6-5|.
CASSDPMDSYTEAFF
TGTGCCAGCAGCGACCCTATGGACAGTTACACTGAAGCTTTCTTT
>TRBJ2-1|TRBD1|TRBV28|.
CASITGVDNEQFF
TGTGCCAGCATTACAGGGGTGGATAATGAGCAGTTCTTC
>TRBJ2-1|.|TRBV28|.
CASSLVLGQSSYNEQFF
TGTGCCAGCAGTTTAGTGTTGGGACAAAGCTCCTACAATGAGCAGTTCTTC
>TRBJ2-7|TRBD1|TRBV28|.
CASSRDRRSYEQYF
TGTGCCAGCAGTCGGGACAGGAGGTCCTACGAGCAGTACTTC
>TRBJ1-2|.|TRBV10-3|few
CAISESRQGEDYGYTF
TGTGCCATCAGTGAGTCTCGGCAGGGTGAGGACTATGGCTACACCTTC
>TRBJ1-4|TRBD1|TRBV7-8|.
CASSWSTGQGFVKLFF
TGTGCCAGCAGCTGGTCGACTGGACAGGGATTCGTAAAACTGTTTTTT
>TRBJ1-4|.|TRBV10-3|.
CATQTNEKLFF
TGTGCCACCCAAACTAATGAAAAACTGTTTTTT
>TRBJ1-2|TRBD1|TRBV7-8|.
CASSLGAGGFNYGYTF
TGTGCCAGCAGCTTAGGGGCAGGGGGGTTTAACTATGGCTACACCTTC
>TRBJ2-7|TRBD2|TRBV18|.
CASSPRAGEHEQYF
TGTGCCAGCTCACCACGTGCGGGAGAACACGAGCAGTACTTC
>TRBJ2-3|.|TRBV19|.
CASRAFGTDTQYF
TGTGCCAGTAGAGCTTTCGGCACAGATACGCAGTATTTT
>TRBJ2-7|.|TRBV13|.
CASSLPIGAPIEQYF
TGTGCCAGCAGCCTACCGATAGGGGCCCCCATTGAGCAGTACTTC
>TRBJ2-3|TRBD2|TRBV5-4|.
CASSLLAGAAGDTQYF
TGTGCCAGCAGCTTGCTAGCGGGGGCCGCCGGAGATACGCAGTATTTT
>TRBJ1-2|TRBD1|TRBV28|many
CASRLTPWRGQDYGYTF
TGTGCCAGCAGATTAACCCCCTGGAGGGGGCAGGACTATGGCTACACCTTC
>TRBJ2-7|.|TRBV10-1|.
CASSANEEVEQYF
TGCGCCAGCAGTGCCAATGAGGAAGTCGAGCAGTACTTC
>TRBJ2-7|.|TRBV7-9|.
CASSLVANTYEQYF
TGTGCCAGCAGCTTAGTAGCCAACACCTACGAGCAGTACTTC
>TRBJ2-5|.|TRBV3-1/TRBV3-2|.
CASSPPRGGGGTQYF
TGTGCCAGCAGCCCACCCCGCGGAGGGGGGGGGACCCAGTACTTC
>TRBJ1-5|.|TRBV10-3|.
CAIMEGPNQPQHF
TGTGCCATCATGGAGGGACCGAATCAGCCCCAGCATTTT
>TRBJ1-2|.|TRBV30|.
CAWQMEGIIYGYTF
TGTGCCTGGCAGATGGAGGGGATAATCTATGGCTACACCTTC
>TRBJ2-5|.|TRBV24-1|.
CATSDLMRVTPKETQYF
TGTGCCACCAGTGATCTCATGCGGGTGACCCCCAAAGAGACCCAGTACTTC
>TRBJ2-1|.|TRBV6-1|.
CASSEVASFDEQFF
TGTGCCAGCAGTGAAGTAGCTAGTTTTGATGAGCAGTTCTTC
>TRBJ2-2|.|TRBV28|.
CASSENRGRGGELFF
TGTGCCAGCAGTGAAAATAGGGGGAGAGGCGGGGAGCTGTTTTTT
>TRBJ1-3|.|TRBV6-6|once
CASILTVNSGNTIYF
TGTGCCAGCATTTTGACAGTCAACTCTGGAAACACCATATATTTT
>TRBJ2-3|TRBD1|TRBV6-1|.
CASSEMGTASTDTQYF
TGTGCCAGCAGTGAAATGGGGACAGCTAGCACAGATACGCAGTATTTT
>TRBJ2-5|.|TRBV2|.
CASSKTTGPQETQYF
TGTGCCAGCAGTAAAACGACAGGCCCCCAAGAGACCCAGTACTTC
>TRBJ2-2|.|TRBV19|few
CASSIASAGELFF
TGTGCCAGTAGTATCGCTAGTGCCGGGGAGCTGTTTTTT
>TRBJ1-1|TRBD1|TRBV9|.
CASSPRRDRDSTEAFF
TGTGCCAGCAGCCCTCGCCGGGACAGGGATAGCACTGAAGCTTTCTTT
>TRBJ2-1|TRBD1|TRBV18|.
CASSQDRGDEQFF
TGTGCCAGCTCACAAGACAGGGGGGATGAGCAGTTCTTC
>TRBJ2-4|.|TRBV28|.
CASSFRVDIQYF
TGTGCCAGCAGTTTCAGGGTAGACATTCAGTACTTC
>TRBJ1-1|TRBD1|TRBV11-3|.
CASSSGQGAEAFF
TGTGCCAGCAGCTCGGGACAGGGGGCTGAAGCTTTCTTT
>TRBJ1-5|TRBD1|TRBV19|.
CASNRDRGGNQPQHF
TGTGCCAGTAACCGGGACAGGGGGGGCAATCAGCCCCAGCATTTT
>TRBJ2-1|TRBD2|TRBV30|.
CAWSLRLAGRVNEQFF
TGTGCCTGGAGTCTCCGACTAGCGGGAAGAGTCAATGAGCAGTTCTTC
>TRBJ2-5|.|TRBV19|.
CASSLSQETQYF
TGTGCCAGTAGCCTGTCCCAAGAGACCCAGTACTTC
>TRBJ1-1|TRBD1|TRBV19|.
CASSNLGGQGVLNTEAFF
TGTGCCAGTAGTAATTTGGGGGGACAGGGAGTCCTGAACACTGAAGCTTTCTTT
>TRBJ2-3|.|TRBV11-3|.
CASSPRAQGGTQYF
TGTGCCAGCAGCCCTCGGGCCCAGGGGGGTACGCAGTATTTT
>TRBJ2-2|.|TRBV3-1/TRBV3-2|few
CASSQGRGTGELFF
TGTGCCAGCAGCCAAGGCCGGGGGACCGGGGAGCTGTTTTTT
>TRBJ2-3|.|TRBV7-3|.
CASSLTRQPGDTQYF
TGTGCCAGCAGCTTAACCCGACAGCCAGGGGATACGCAGTATTTT
>TRBJ2-5|TRBD2|TRBV5-1|once
CASSLYSGKETQYF
TGCGCCAGCAGCTTGTACAGCGGGAAAGAGACCCAGTACTTC